The 21 T cell receptor beta chains below come from one sample, sequenced in a study of cytomegalovirus exposure and HLA in healthy donors. PCR employed 60 Vbeta and 13 Jbeta primers. The assay was immunoSEQ multiplex PCR, and TCRdb's table has in-frame clones only and misses some. The repertoire holds roughly 100,000 clones, around a tenth seen once, with 5.5% to 7.5% in the top ten. The specimen was PBMCs. Receptors originate from a middle-aged man in good health and CMV-seropositive.

This clone was recorded a few times. The chain carries TRBV10-3 and TRBJ2-7; perhaps TRBD1 as D (5 bases). V was clipped by 4 bases and J by 2 bases, with 9 bases between them. The CDR3 runs to 13 residues. Looked up from germline, CDR1 is ENHRY and CDR2 is SYGVKD. The CDR3 nucleotides read TGTGCCATCAGTGTGACAGCCACCTACGAGCAGTACTTC. Residues: CAISVTATYEQYF.

This clone came up a few times. CDR3 bases: TGTGCCAGCAGTATGGGACTAGCCCCCGCCGAGCAGTACTTC. Translating it yields CASSMGLAPAEQYF. The chain couples TRBV27 to TRBJ2-7, with 9 bases fitting TRBD2. The length of the CDR3 is 14 residues. The germline V gene has CDR1 MNHEY and CDR2 SMNVEV (reference sequence). V shed 5 bases, J shed 6 bases, and the junction held 8 bases outside the gene matches.

The chain uses TRBV6-6 and TRBJ2-7; tentatively, D is TRBD2 (5 bases). The V gene lost 2 bases and the J gene lost 3 bases, with 5 bases spanning the gap. This CDR3 region has 12 residues. The germline gives CDR1 MNHNY, CDR2 SVGAGI (reference sequence). CDR3: CASSYEGYEQYF. The CDR3 DNA reads TGTGCCAGCAGTTACGAGGGCTACGAGCAGTACTTC.

This clone turned up a few times. The chain employs TRBV10-3 and TRBJ2-6, with a weak D call TRBD2 (6 bases). The germline CDR1 and CDR2 sequences are ENHRY and SYGVKD. The CDR3 extends over 17 amino acids. V lost 4 bases and J 1 base, leaving 14 bases between the germline ends. The CDR3 nucleotides read TGTGCCATCAGTGGCGGGGTGTACGAGTCTGGGGCCAACGTCCTGACTTTC. Its translation is CAISGGVYESGANVLTF.

The rearrangement joins TRBV4-1 to TRBJ1-5; no clear D. The CDR3 has 17 residues. The germline CDR1 and CDR2 sequences are MGHRA and YSYEKL. V was pared by 3 bases and J by 1 base, with 16 bases between. The CDR3 nucleotides are TGCGCCAGCAGCCATCCCAGGACGGGGTCGAGCAATCAGCCCCAGCATTTT. It encodes CASSHPRTGSSNQPQHF.

This clone appeared a few times. This rearrangement joins TRBV5-5 to TRBJ2-7; D might be TRBD1 (5 bases). V shed 4 bases and J shed 0 bases, with 17 bases lying between them. The germline gives CDR1 SGHKS, CDR2 YYEKEE (reference sequence). There are 16 residues in the CDR3. The CDR3, as DNA: TGTGCCAGCAGCCCCCCCACAGGAAGGGCCTCCTACGAGCAGTACTTC. Translated, it gives CASSPPTGRASYEQYF. The complete variable domain, with remaining parts taken from reference TRBV5-5 and TRBJ2-7, reads DAGVTQSPTHLIKTRGQQVTLRCSPISGHKSVSWYQQVLGQGPQFIFQYYEKEERGRGNFPDRFSARQFPNYSSELNVNALLLGDSALYLCASSPPTGRASYEQYFGPGTRLTVT.

On this clone: Other nucleotide sequences in the sample specify the same CDR3. The chain uses TRBV9 and TRBJ2-3; the match to TRBD2 covers 9 bases. With 0 bases clipped from V and 2 bases from J, the junction kept 1 base outside the gene matches. CDR1 is SGDLS, CDR2 YYNGEE, per germline. This CDR3 has 15 residues. CDR3 in amino acids: CASSVGLADTDTQYF. As DNA, the CDR3 is TGTGCCAGCAGCGTAGGACTAGCGGACACAGATACGCAGTATTTT.

Only a few counts were recorded for this clone. This chain's CDR3 is CASSQYRDGTEAFF. DNA for the CDR3: TGTGCCAGCAGCCAATACAGGGATGGCACTGAAGCTTTCTTT. This chain connects TRBV7-9 to TRBJ1-1, with D possibly matching TRBD1 (6 bases). Looked up from germline, CDR1 is SEHNR and CDR2 is FQNEAQ (reference sequence). The CDR3 length is 14 residues. V was cut by 5 bases and J by 4 bases, with 14 bases left in between.

The chain combines TRBV5-1 with TRBJ2-7; 7 bases are a match to TRBD2. Germline trimming cut 0 bases from V and 0 bases from J; bases unmatched to any gene: 3. This CDR3 has 15 residues. In germline, CDR1 is SGHRS, CDR2 YFSETQ. As DNA, the CDR3 is TGCGCCAGCAGCTTGGCCGGCGGGAGCTCCTACGAGCAGTACTTC. As protein: CASSLAGGSSYEQYF.

The chain joins TRBV7-2 to TRBJ2-1, with 8 bases fitting TRBD2. The CDR3 has 15 residues. Looked up from germline, CDR1 is SGHTA and CDR2 is FQGNSA. Trimming cost V 6 bases and J 3 bases; bases outside gene matches: 7. CDR3 loop: CASSSSGSLYNEQFF. The CDR3 DNA sequence: TGTGCCAGCAGTTCCAGCGGGAGTCTCTACAATGAGCAGTTCTTC.

This clone came up a few times. The chain combines TRBV27 with TRBJ2-7, with 10 bases lining up with TRBD2. CDR1 and CDR2 (germline): MNHEY, SMNVEV (reference sequence). V shed 5 bases, J shed 0 bases, and the junction held 10 bases outside the gene matches. The CDR3 runs to 17 residues. The CDR3 loop reads CASSPTRLAGFSYEQYF. The DNA for the CDR3 is TGTGCCAGCAGTCCTACCCGACTAGCGGGTTTCTCCTACGAGCAGTACTTC.

This chain links TRBV27 with TRBJ2-6, with 8 bases lining up with TRBD1. Germline CDR1 reads MNHEY; CDR2 reads SMNVEV (reference sequence). The CDR3 length is 17 residues. The trim removed 5 bases at V and 0 bases at J, leaving 6 bases unmatched. The CDR3 loop is CASSLTTGGSGANVLTF. The CDR3, as DNA: TGTGCCAGCAGTCTTACTACAGGGGGCTCTGGGGCCAACGTCCTGACTTTC.

The chain is built from TRBV7-3 and TRBJ2-5, with TRBD2 identical over 13 bases. In germline, CDR1 is SGHTA, CDR2 FQGTGA. This CDR3 has 16 residues. Trimming cost V 4 bases and J 4 bases; bases outside gene matches: 6. For the CDR3, the DNA is TGTGCCAGCAGCTCTGGACTAGCGGGAGTGGGAGAGACCCAGTACTTC. Protein sequence: CASSSGLAGVGETQYF. The variable domain in full, with the rest retrieved from reference TRBV7-3 and TRBJ2-5, is GAGVSQTPSNKVTEKGKYVELRCDPISGHTALYWYRQSLGQGPEFLIYFQGTGAADDSGLPNDRFFAVRPEGSVSTLKIQRTERGDSAVYLCASSSGLAGVGETQYFGPGTRLLVL.

This clone was recorded a few times. The chain recombines TRBV18 with TRBJ2-7; 7 bases fit TRBD2. The CDR3 is 14 amino acids. Per germline, CDR1 KGHSH and CDR2 LQKENI. The V gene end was trimmed by 2 bases and the J gene end by 6 bases; junction bases not matched to a gene: 7. CDR3: CASSPKGLDVEQYF. The CDR3 nucleotides are TGTGCCAGCTCACCAAAAGGACTAGACGTCGAGCAGTACTTC.

Remarks on this clone: Other DNA sequences in the sample encode the same CDR3. J is TRBJ1-2 and V is TRBV4-1, with a possible D match to TRBD1 (5 bases). Germline V lookup: CDR1 MGHRA, CDR2 YSYEKL. CDR3 size: 15 residues. Trimming left V 1 base short and J 3 bases short, with 12 bases between. The CDR3 protein is CASSQGGGKDYGYTF. The CDR3 coding sequence is TGCGCCAGCAGCCAAGGGGGGGGGAAAGACTATGGCTACACCTTC.

This clone was found many times. This chain uses TRBV10-3 with TRBJ2-6; 8 bases fit TRBD1. V lost 5 bases and J lost 3; bases outside the gene matches: 6. This CDR3 comprises 16 residues. The germline CDR1 and CDR2 sequences are ENHRY and SYGVKD. CDR3 nucleotides: TGTGCCATCAGTAATCAGGGGGCTGGTGGGGCCAACGTCCTGACTTTC. This encodes CAISNQGAGGANVLTF.

This clone was seen a handful of times. This chain connects TRBV7-9 to TRBJ2-6; a weak D match, TRBD1 (6 bases). Germline lookup yields CDR1 SEHNR and CDR2 FQNEAQ (reference sequence). The CDR3 runs to 15 residues. V lost 5 bases to trimming and J lost 4 bases, with 12 bases between them. The CDR3 bases are TGTGCCAGCAGCAGATCAGGGGCCGGGGCCAACGTCCTGACTTTC. As protein: CASSRSGAGANVLTF.

This clone was observed a few times. The chain links TRBV6-1 to TRBJ2-7; TRBD1 agrees at 11 bases. The CDR3 spans 12 residues. In germline, CDR1 is MNHNS, CDR2 SASEGT. V shed 9 bases and J 4 bases; nucleotides not matched to a gene: 2. The CDR3 DNA sequence: TGTGCCAGAGGGACAGGGGGATACGAGCAGTACTTC. Its protein is CARGTGGYEQYF.

This clone came up a few times. The V gene is TRBV5-8, the J gene TRBJ1-2; TRBD1 matches at 11 bases. Germline values: CDR1 SGHTS, CDR2 YDEGEE. The CDR3 extends over 13 amino acids. The ends lost 4 bases at V and 8 bases at J; junction bases unmatched: 4. Here the CDR3 DNA reads TGTGCCAGCAGCCGGGGACAGGGGGAGGGCTACACCTTC. Its translation is CASSRGQGEGYTF.

This clone was counted between two and nine times. The V and J genes are TRBV5-1 and TRBJ2-1, with 11 positions matching TRBD2. Germline V gene data show CDR1 as SGHRS and CDR2 as YFSETQ. CDR3 length: 12 residues. V gave up 6 bases and J gave up 12 bases; unmatched junction bases: 5. The CDR3 protein is CASTLAGAMQFF. CDR3 bases: TGCGCCAGCACACTAGCGGGGGCGATGCAGTTCTTC.

The chain employs TRBV7-9 and TRBJ2-7, with 7 bases aligning to TRBD2. Trimming took 4 bases from V and 3 from J; bases not matched to a gene: 6. CDR3 length equals 14 residues. Germline lookup yields CDR1 SEHNR and CDR2 FQNEAQ (reference sequence). CDR3 DNA: TGTGCCAGCAGCTCCACTAGCGAGCTCTACGAGCAGTACTTC. It yields the protein CASSSTSELYEQYF.